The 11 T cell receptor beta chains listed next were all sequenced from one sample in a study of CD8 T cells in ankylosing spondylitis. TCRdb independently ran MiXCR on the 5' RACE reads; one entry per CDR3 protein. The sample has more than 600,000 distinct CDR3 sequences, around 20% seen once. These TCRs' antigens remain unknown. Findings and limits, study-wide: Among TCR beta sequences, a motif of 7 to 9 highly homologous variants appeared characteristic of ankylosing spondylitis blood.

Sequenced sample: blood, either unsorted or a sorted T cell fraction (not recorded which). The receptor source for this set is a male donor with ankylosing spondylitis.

The CDR3 region has the DNA TGTGCCAGCAGCTTAGTCACTAGCCGCTACAGGGGCGGGGAGCTGTTTTTT. This codes for CASSLVTSRYRGGELFF. The chain is built from TRBV7-2 and TRBJ2-2, with D possibly TRBD1 on 7 matching bases. This CDR3 is built from 17 residues. Germline V gene lookup returns CDR1 SGHTA and CDR2 FQGNSA. V lost 1 base and J 7 bases, leaving 19 bases between the germline ends.

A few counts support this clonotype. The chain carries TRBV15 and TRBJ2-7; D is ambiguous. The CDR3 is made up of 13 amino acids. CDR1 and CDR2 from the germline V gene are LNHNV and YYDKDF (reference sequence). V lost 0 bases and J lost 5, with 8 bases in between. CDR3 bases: TGTGCCACCAGCAGAGATTCCAGGAACGAGCAGTACTTC. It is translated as CATSRDSRNEQYF.

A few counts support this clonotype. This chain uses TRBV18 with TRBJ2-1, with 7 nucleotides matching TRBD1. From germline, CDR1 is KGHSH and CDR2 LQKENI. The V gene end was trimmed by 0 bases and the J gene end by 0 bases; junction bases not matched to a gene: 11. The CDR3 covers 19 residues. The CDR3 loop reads CASSPPLGQALSSYNEQFF. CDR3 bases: TGTGCCAGCTCACCACCACTCGGACAGGCTTTGAGCTCCTACAATGAGCAGTTCTTC. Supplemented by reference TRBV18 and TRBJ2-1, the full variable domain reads NAGVMQNPRHLVRRRGQEARLRCSPMKGHSHVYWYRQLPEEGLKFMVYLQKENIIDESGMPKERFSAEFPKEGPSILRIQQVVRGDSAAYFCASSPPLGQALSSYNEQFFGPGTRLTVL.

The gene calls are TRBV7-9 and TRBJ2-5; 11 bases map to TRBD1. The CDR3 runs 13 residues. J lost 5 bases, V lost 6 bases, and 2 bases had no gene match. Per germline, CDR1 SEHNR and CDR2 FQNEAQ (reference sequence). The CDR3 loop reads CASRRTGGETQYF. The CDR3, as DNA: TGTGCCAGCAGACGGACAGGGGGCGAGACCCAGTACTTC.

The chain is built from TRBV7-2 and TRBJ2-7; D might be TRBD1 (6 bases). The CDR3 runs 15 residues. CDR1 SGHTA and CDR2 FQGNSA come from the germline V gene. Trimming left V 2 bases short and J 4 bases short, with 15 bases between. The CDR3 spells CASSLIRTARYEQYF. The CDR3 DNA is TGTGCCAGCAGCTTAATTCGGACAGCAAGATACGAGCAGTACTTC.

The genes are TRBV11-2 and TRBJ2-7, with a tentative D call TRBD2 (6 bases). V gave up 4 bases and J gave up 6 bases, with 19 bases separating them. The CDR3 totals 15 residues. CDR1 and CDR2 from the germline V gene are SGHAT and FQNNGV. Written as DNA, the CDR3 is TGTGCCAGCAGCTCATCGGGGTCTAGCGCTCGCGAGCAGTACTTC. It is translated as CASSSSGSSAREQYF. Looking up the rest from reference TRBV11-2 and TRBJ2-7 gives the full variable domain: EAGVAQSPRYKIIEKRQSVAFWCNPISGHATLYWYQQILGQGPKLLIQFQNNGVVDDSQLPKDRFSAERLKGVDSTLKIQPAKLEDSAVYLCASSSSGSSAREQYFGPGTRLTVT.

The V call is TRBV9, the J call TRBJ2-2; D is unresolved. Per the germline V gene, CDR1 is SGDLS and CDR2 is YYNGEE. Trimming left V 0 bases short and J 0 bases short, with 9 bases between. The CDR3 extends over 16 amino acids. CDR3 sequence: CASSVVVDANTGELFF. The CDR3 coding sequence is TGTGCCAGCAGCGTAGTAGTAGACGCGAACACCGGGGAGCTGTTTTTT.

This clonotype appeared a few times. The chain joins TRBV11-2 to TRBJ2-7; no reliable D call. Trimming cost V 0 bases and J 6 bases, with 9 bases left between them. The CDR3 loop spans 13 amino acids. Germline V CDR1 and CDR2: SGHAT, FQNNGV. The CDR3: CASSLEASFEQYF. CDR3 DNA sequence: TGTGCCAGCAGCTTAGAAGCGTCATTCGAGCAGTACTTC.

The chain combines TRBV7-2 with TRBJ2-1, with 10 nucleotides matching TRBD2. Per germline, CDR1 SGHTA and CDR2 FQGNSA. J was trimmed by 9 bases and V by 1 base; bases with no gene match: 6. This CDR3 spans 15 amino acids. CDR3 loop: CASSLGLAGVGEQFF. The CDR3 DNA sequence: TGTGCCAGCAGCTTAGGTCTAGCGGGAGTGGGTGAGCAGTTCTTC.

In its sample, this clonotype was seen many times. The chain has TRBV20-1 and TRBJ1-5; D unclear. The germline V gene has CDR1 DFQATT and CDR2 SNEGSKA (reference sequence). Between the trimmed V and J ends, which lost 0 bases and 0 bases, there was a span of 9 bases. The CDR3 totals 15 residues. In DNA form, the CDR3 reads TGCAGTGCTAGAGATGGCCGATATAGCAATCAGCCCCAGCATTTT. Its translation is CSARDGRYSNQPQHF.

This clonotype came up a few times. The CDR3 sequence: CASSLGPYGYGYTF. The CDR3, as DNA: TGTGCCAGCAGCTTAGGTCCCTACGGCTATGGCTACACCTTC. V usage is TRBV7-9 and J usage is TRBJ1-2, with D unclear. The V end lost 1 base, the J end lost 4 bases, and 10 bases lay between the germline ends. This CDR3 contains 14 residues. The germline V gene encodes CDR1 SEHNR and CDR2 FQNEAQ (reference sequence).